The clone carrying this TCR beta chain was recorded at least ten times. No antigen is known for it. TCRdb re-analysed the multiplex PCR reads in MiXCR, keeping a single row per CDR3 protein. There are fewer than 200,000 distinct CDR3 sequences in the sample; roughly 30% occur only once, and about 4% lies in the top ten. Axillary draining lymph nodes of breast cancer patients supplied the node samples. The record originates from a study of breast tumors, draining lymph nodes, adjacent tissues. Study results and caveats: Data fit most tumor T cells coming from lymph node, expanding in tumor. Tumor T cell lymph node origin was a supported hypothesis, not proven.

With 3 bases clipped from V and 3 bases from J, the junction kept 8 bases outside the gene matches. The CDR3 is made up of 14 amino acids. Germline V gene lookup returns CDR1 DFQATT and CDR2 SNEGSKA (reference sequence). The chain combines TRBV20-1 with TRBJ2-7; 7 bases agree with TRBD1. What was sequenced was axillary lymph node tissue. The sequence was obtained from a female donor with breast cancer. Some clones in this sample may be carry-over from other donors' samples. The DNA for the CDR3 is TGCAGTGCTAGGGGACCGGGACAGTACTACGAGCAGTACTTC. Amino acid sequence: CSARGPGQYYEQYF.